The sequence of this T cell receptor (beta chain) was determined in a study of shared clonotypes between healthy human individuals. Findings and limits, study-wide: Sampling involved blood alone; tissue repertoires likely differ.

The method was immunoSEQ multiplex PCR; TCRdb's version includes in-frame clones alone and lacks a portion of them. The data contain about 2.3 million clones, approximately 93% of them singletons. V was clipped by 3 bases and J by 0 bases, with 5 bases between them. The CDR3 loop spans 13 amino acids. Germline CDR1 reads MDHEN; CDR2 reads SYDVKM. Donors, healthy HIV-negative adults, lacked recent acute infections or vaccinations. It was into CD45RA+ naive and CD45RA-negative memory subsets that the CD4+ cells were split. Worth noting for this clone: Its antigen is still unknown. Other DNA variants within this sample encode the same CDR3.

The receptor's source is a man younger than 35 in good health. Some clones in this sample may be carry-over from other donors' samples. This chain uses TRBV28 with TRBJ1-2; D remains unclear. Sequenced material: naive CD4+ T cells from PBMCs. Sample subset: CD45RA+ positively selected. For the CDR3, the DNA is TGTGCCAGCAGTTTGAACCCTAACTATGGCTACACCTTC. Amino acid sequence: CASSLNPNYGYTF.